This T cell receptor (beta chain) is from a study of CXCR3-negative and CXCR3-positive naive CD8 T cells. Study-wide context: Some 130 million TRB reads were obtained in total, which works out to about 1.5 +/- 0.3 million per library. Findings and caveats of the study: Higher TRB CDR3 hydrophobicity marked CXCR3-positive naive cells relative to CXCR3-negative naive cells. TRB CDR3 properties indicated TCR strength, while surface CD5 was similar across naive subsets.

Germline CDR1 and CDR2: SQVTM and ANQGSEA. The CDR3 is made up of 13 amino acids. It was by 5' RACE with UMI labels that the TRB cDNA libraries were prepared. TCRdb processed the 5' RACE reads again and assigns one entry to each CDR3 protein, with no DNA. Its table lists around 60,000 distinct CDR3 sequences. About this clonotype itself: What it binds is unknown.

The chain joins TRBV29-1 to TRBJ2-1; no DNA is available, so the TRBD1 call from TCRdb remains unchecked. The receptor's source is a human donor in good health. Some clones in this sample may be carry-over from other donors' samples. The specimen was naive CXCR3+ CD8+ T cells from blood. Subset reported: CD45RO-CCR7+CD27+CD95- naive CD8+ T cells expressing CXCR3 (TNR3+). The CDR3 reads CSVSSGGWNEQFF.